This T cell receptor (beta chain) emerged from a study of T cell responses to AZD1222 COVID-19 vaccine (dated by TCRdb to the early 2020s). At the level of the whole study: TCR sequencing was performed for roughly 250 trial participants, of whom about 200 were given two doses of AZD1222 and around 25 were given two doses of MenACWY control vaccine. Trial participants were enrolled by age into subgroups of 18-55, 56-69 and 70-plus years, and about 150, 27 and 61 TCR-sequenced participants, respectively, were included in these subgroups. What the study reported, not specific to this receptor: No day 14 peak-response samples were available, so repertoires were characterized only after the peak T cell response. The 56-69-year group was small, and its depth increase did not reach significance, likely because of low power. Conclusions about previously exposed vaccinees were limited because only a handful of AZD1222 recipients were SARS-CoV-2 seropositive at baseline. After two AZD1222 doses, spike-specific TCR breadth and depth were significantly higher than at day 0 and than in MenACWY recipients. Epitopes outside the regions mutated in the B.1.351 and B.1.1.7 variants were reportedly recognized by nearly half of the unique spike-specific TCRs. Participants were mostly white British, with more females than males. The authors suggested clonal diversity may have been underestimated. CD4 TCRs associated with the vaccine covered the entire spike protein, and the dominant responses were in regions 160-218 and 743-854.

Comments on this clone: There is no known antigen for this receptor. Per-nucleotide qualities are absent, and no much larger clonotype sits a single base away. Other DNA variants within this sample encode the same CDR3.

The CDR3 regions of human TCRbeta chains were subjected to immunosequencing. As for the authors' bioinformatics: TCRs in the repertoires were compared against a reference library of SARS-CoV-2-specific TCRs that had been generated with the MIRA antigen-specificity platform. Breadth meant the fraction of unique TCRs that were SARS-CoV-2-associated, whereas depth meant the fraction of total T cells that were SARS-CoV-2-associated. Using the MIRA data, each spike-specific TCR was assigned both to the spike region to which the TCR was reactive and to a CD4 or CD8 class. Log10-transformed breadth and depth values were compared by one-way ANOVA with Sidak's multiple comparisons tests. Not all clones reach the TCRdb copy of this immuneACCESS table, which keeps in-frame sequences only. Checked studies attribute under half of the gap to unresolved V genes and leave the rest unexplained. That table furnishes V, J and clone size, whereas the DNA furnished D and trimming. Recorded for this sample are 150,000 to 200,000 clones; around 91% of them occurred a single time. Of the sample, 5% to 6.5% falls within the top ten clones.

CDR1 and CDR2 are read off the germline V gene as MNHEY and SVGAGI. The junction shows trimming of 5 bases on V and 2 bases on J, plus 3 bases between the germline ends. The CDR3 has 11 amino acids, counting the end cysteine and phenylalanine. Only the CDR3 DNA stays, 33 bases, in frame from base 1. The sample's time point label is to be understood as: about 28 days (+/-7) after the second vaccine dose. AZD1222 recipients whose second dose came at about 4 weeks and those whose second dose came at about 12 weeks were combined into one group, since spike-specific TCR depth and breadth did not differ between the two schedules. Vaccinee samples were obtained from the UK trials COV001 and COV002, which included a single-blind randomized controlled phase 2/3 trial of AZD1222 (ChAdOx1 nCoV-19) in healthy adults. Trial participant PBMC samples were collected at day 0 and day 28 after the second dose for TCRbeta chain sequencing.

This receptor chain uses TRBV6-5 and TRBJ1-1; the D gene cannot be named for sure. This material consisted of peripheral blood, taken 28 days after the second AZD1222 dose. This TCR was sampled from an adult who received the AZD1222 COVID-19 vaccine. The DNA sequence reads TGTGCCAGCAGTCGAAACACTGAAGCTTTCTTT. Its protein product is CASSRNTEAFF.